This paragraph reports one T cell receptor beta chain. Its antigen remains unknown. This entry belongs to a study of regulatory T cells in long-lasting Graves disease. Study-wide findings and caveats: Authors noted too few samples as a limitation.

The CDR3 extends over 14 amino acids. The germline V and J ends were trimmed by 0 bases and 10 bases, with 11 bases remaining between them. Per germline, CDR1 SGDLS and CDR2 YYNGEE. Noted time point: persistent/refractory GD, antithyroid drugs over 5 years with positive TRAb. Generation of the TCR library employed RNA extracted from PBMCs. CDR3-region Arm-PCR and iRepertoire HTBI primers produced the TCR beta libraries. Via MiXCR, TCRdb re-called the multiplex PCR reads, giving one row per CDR3 protein. The table records roughly 400,000 distinct CDR3 sequences, around 23% of them present only once. The receptor's source is a female donor with Graves disease. The sample was peripheral blood mononuclear cells (PBMCs), taken when the disease was refractory, from a patient treated with antithyroid drugs. The V call is TRBV9, the J call TRBJ1-6, with D perhaps TRBD1 (5 bases). The CDR3 nucleotides are TGTGCCAGCAGCGTAGTGGGGGTTGGCTCACCCCTCCACTTT. Translating it yields CASSVVGVGSPLHF. Filled out from reference TRBV9 and TRBJ1-6, the complete variable domain reads DSGVTQTPKHLITATGQRVTLRCSPRSGDLSVYWYQQSLDQGLQFLIQYYNGEERAKGNILERFSAQQFPDLHSELNLSSLELGDSALYFCASSVVGVGSPLHFGNGTRLTVT.